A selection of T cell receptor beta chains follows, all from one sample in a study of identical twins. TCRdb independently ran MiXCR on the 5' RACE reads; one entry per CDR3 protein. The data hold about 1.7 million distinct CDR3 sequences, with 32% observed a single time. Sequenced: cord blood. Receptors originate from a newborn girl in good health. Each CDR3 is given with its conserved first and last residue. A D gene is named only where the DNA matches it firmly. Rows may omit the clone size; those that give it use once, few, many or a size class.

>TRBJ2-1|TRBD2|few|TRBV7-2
TGTGCCAGCAGCTTAGCTCTAGCGGGGACCTCCCCCGAGCAGTTCTTC
CASSLALAGTSPEQFF
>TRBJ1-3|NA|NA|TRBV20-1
TGCAGTGCTAGAGTGGGAAACACCATATATTTT
CSARVGNTIYF
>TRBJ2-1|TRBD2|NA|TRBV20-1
TGCAGTGCGGGTAGCGGGGGGGCTCTCTACAATGAGCAGTTCTTC
CSAGSGGALYNEQFF
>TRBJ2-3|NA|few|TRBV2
TGTGCCAGCAGTGAACGGAGGGCAGACAGCACAGATACGCAGTATTTT
CASSERRADSTDTQYF
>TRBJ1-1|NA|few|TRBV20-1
TGCAGTGCTAGAGCCCGCGGGGAAGGTACTGAAGCTTTCTTT
CSARARGEGTEAFF
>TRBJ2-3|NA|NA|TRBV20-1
TGCAGTGCTCGCCTTCGACTCGGCACAGATACGCAGTATTTT
CSARLRLGTDTQYF
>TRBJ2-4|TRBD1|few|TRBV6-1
TGTGCCAGCAGACGAACCGGGACAGCTCTAGCCAAAAACATTCAGTACTTC
CASRRTGTALAKNIQYF
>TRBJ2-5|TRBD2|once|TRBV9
TGTGCCAGCAGCGCAGCTAGCGGCCAAGAGACCCAGTACTTC
CASSAASGQETQYF
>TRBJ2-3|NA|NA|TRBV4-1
TGCGCCAGCAGCCAAGGGTTCTCCGGCACAGATACGCAGTATTTT
CASSQGFSGTDTQYF
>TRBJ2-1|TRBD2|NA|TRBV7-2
TGTGCCAGCAGCTTAGCGGCTAGCGGGAGGGTCAATGAGCGGTTCTTC
CASSLAASGRVNERFF
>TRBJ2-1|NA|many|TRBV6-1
TGTGCCAGCAGTGAAAGCCCCCACAGGGTGACTGAGCAGTTCTTC
CASSESPHRVTEQFF
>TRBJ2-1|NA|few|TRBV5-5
TGTGCCAGCAGCGGGGACGGGACCAATGAGCAGTTCTTC
CASSGDGTNEQFF
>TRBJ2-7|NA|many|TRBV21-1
TGTGCCAGCAGCAAAGGGACGGGCTACGAGCAGTACTTC
CASSKGTGYEQYF
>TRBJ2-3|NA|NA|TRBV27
TGTGCCAGCAGCCAGCCCCCAGATACGCGAGCGCAGTATTTT
CASSQPPDTRAQYF
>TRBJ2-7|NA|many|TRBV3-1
TGTGCCAGCAGCCAAGGCCGGGGCTACGAGCAGTACTTC
CASSQGRGYEQYF
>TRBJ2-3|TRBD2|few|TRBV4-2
TGTGCCAGCAGCCAACTTAGCGGGCTTAGGGCAGATACGCAGTATTTT
CASSQLSGLRADTQYF
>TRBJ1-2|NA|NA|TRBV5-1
TGCGCCAGCAGAGAAGGGTACCCCCTCTATGGCTACACCTTC
CASREGYPLYGYTF
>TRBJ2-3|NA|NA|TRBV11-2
TGTGCCAACAGTCATATCGGTAGCACAGATACGCAGTATTTT
CANSHIGSTDTQYF
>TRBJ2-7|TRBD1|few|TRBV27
TGTGCCAGCAGTTACAGACAGGGGGCTGAACCCTACGAGCAGTACTTC
CASSYRQGAEPYEQYF
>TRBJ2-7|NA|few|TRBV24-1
TGTGCCACCAGTGATACAGGGATCGACGAGCAGTACTTC
CATSDTGIDEQYF
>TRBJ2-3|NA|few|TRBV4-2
TGTGCCAGCAGCCAGTCGCCGATTAGCACAGATACGCAGTATTTT
CASSQSPISTDTQYF
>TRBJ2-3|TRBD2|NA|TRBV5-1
TGCGCCAGCAGCTTGACCACAGGGAGGACTAGCGGAGGCTCCACAGATACGCAGTATTTT
CASSLTTGRTSGGSTDTQYF
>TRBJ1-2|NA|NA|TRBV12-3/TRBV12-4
TGTGCCAGCAGTGGGGCAGGGGACAACTATGGCTACACCTTC
CASSGAGDNYGYTF
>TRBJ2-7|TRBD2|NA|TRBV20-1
TGCAGTGCTAGAGAGGTCGGACTAGCCTACGAGCAGTACTTC
CSAREVGLAYEQYF
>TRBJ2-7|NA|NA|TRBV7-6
TGTGCCAGCAGCTTAGTTTCCCTAGCCTACAATGAGCAGTACTTC
CASSLVSLAYNEQYF
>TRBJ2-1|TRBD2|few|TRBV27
TGTGCCAGCAGTTCCCTCCCGTTTGTAGCGGGACGACACCACAATGAGCAGTTCTTC
CASSSLPFVAGRHHNEQFF
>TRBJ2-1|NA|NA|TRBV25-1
TGTGCCAGCAGTAGTACTAGAATAAGGCACAATGAGCAGTTCTTC
CASSSTRIRHNEQFF
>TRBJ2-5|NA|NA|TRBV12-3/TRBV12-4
TGTGCCAGCAGCAGAAATCAAATAAACAGGGATGGAGAGACCCAGTACTTC
CASSRNQINRDGETQYF
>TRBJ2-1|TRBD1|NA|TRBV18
TGTGCCAGCTCACCACCGAGGACAGGGGCCTACAATGAGCAGTTCTTC
CASSPPRTGAYNEQFF
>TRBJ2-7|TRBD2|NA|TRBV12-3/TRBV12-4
TGTGCCAGCAGCCCACCCTCAGCGGGGAGCTCCTACGAGCAGTACTTC
CASSPPSAGSSYEQYF
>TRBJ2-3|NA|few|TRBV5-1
TGCGCCAGCAGCTTCGCGGGGGCTCGCACAGATACGCAGTATTTT
CASSFAGARTDTQYF
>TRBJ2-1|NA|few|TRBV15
TGTGCCACCAGCACTGAAGTGCACAATGAGCAGTTCTTC
CATSTEVHNEQFF
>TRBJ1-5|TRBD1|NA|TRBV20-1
TGCAGTGCTAGAGTTCAGACAGGGTGGAATCAGCCCCAGCATTTT
CSARVQTGWNQPQHF
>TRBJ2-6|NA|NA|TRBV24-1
TGTGCCACCAGTGACTCCCGTGTCCCTTCTGGGGCCAACGTCCTGACTTTC
CATSDSRVPSGANVLTF
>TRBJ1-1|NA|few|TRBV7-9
TGTGCCAGCAGGTCGGGCCGAACTTTGAACACTGAAGCTTTCTTT
CASRSGRTLNTEAFF
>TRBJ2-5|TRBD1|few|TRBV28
TGTGCCAGCAGTACCCGACAGGGGGAAGAGACCCAGTACTTC
CASSTRQGEETQYF
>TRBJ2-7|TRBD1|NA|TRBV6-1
TGTGCCAGCAGTGAAGCGCTTCTCTGGGGACAGTCCTACGAGCAGTACTTC
CASSEALLWGQSYEQYF
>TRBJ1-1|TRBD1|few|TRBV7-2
TGTGCCAGCAGCTTAGTTCCAGGGGGGAACACTGAAGCTTTCTTT
CASSLVPGGNTEAFF
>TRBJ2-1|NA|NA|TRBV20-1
TGCAGTGCTACCGGAGGGTGGAATGAGCAGTTCTTC
CSATGGWNEQFF
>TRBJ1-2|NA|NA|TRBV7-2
TGTGCCAGCAGCTTAGAATACAGGCCGTCTTATGGCTACACCTTC
CASSLEYRPSYGYTF
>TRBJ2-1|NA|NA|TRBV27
TGTGCCAGCAGCGGGAATCACAATGAGCAGTTCTTC
CASSGNHNEQFF
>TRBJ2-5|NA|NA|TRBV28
TGTGCCAGCAGTCCGTTTGGGGGGGCCGGCTTAGAGACCCAGTACTTC
CASSPFGGAGLETQYF
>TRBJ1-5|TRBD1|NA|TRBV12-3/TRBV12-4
TGTGCCAGCGGACCGGGACAGGTTTTTAGCAATCAGCCCCAGCATTTT
CASGPGQVFSNQPQHF